This is a list of T cell receptor beta chains from one sample in a study of T cell responses to AZD1222 COVID-19 vaccine. The assay was immunoSEQ multiplex PCR, and TCRdb's table has in-frame clones only and misses some. In the table there are tens of thousands of clones, roughly 90% of which are singletons. The input for sequencing was peripheral blood, taken 28 days after the second AZD1222 dose. The receptors stem from an adult who received the AZD1222 COVID-19 vaccine. Each CDR3 is given with its conserved first and last residue. A D gene is named only where the DNA matches it firmly. Rows give clone size only sometimes, using once, few, many, or a class for an expanded clone.

D gene: .; V gene: TRBV4-2; J gene: TRBJ2-2; clone size: .; CDR3 DNA: TGTGCCAGCAGCCCGTACGGCTGGTCCGGGGAGCTGTTTTTT; CDR3 protein: CASSPYGWSGELFF
D gene: .; V gene: TRBV29-1; J gene: TRBJ1-4; clone size: .; CDR3 DNA: TGCAGCGTTGTTCCCCTGTACAATGAAAAACTGTTTTTT; CDR3 protein: CSVVPLYNEKLFF
D gene: TRBD1; V gene: TRBV6-5; J gene: TRBJ2-5; clone size: .; CDR3 DNA: TGTGCCAGCACTTTTGGACAGGGAGAGACCCAGTACTTC; CDR3 protein: CASTFGQGETQYF
D gene: TRBD1; V gene: TRBV6-5; J gene: TRBJ1-4; clone size: .; CDR3 DNA: TGTGCCAGCAGTTACTCGTCAGGGGGTGGCGAAAAACTGTTTTTT; CDR3 protein: CASSYSSGGGEKLFF
D gene: .; V gene: TRBV12-3/TRBV12-4; J gene: TRBJ2-2; clone size: once; CDR3 DNA: TGTGCCAGCAGTCCGATAGACGGACTGGTTTTT; CDR3 protein: CASSPIDGLVF
D gene: TRBD1; V gene: TRBV6-1; J gene: TRBJ1-2; clone size: .; CDR3 DNA: TGTGCCAGCAGTGAAAGGGGGCGAAGGGGTGGCTATGGCTACACCTTC; CDR3 protein: CASSERGRRGGYGYTF
D gene: TRBD1; V gene: TRBV20-1; J gene: TRBJ2-2; clone size: .; CDR3 DNA: TGCAGTGCTAGTACAGGGGGCTCAAGATATTCCGGGGAGCTGTTTTTT; CDR3 protein: CSASTGGSRYSGELFF
D gene: TRBD1; V gene: TRBV5-4; J gene: TRBJ1-6; clone size: .; CDR3 DNA: TGTGCCAGCAGCCCCGGGACAGACCCACGATCCCTCCACTTT; CDR3 protein: CASSPGTDPRSLHF
D gene: .; V gene: TRBV27; J gene: TRBJ1-1; clone size: .; CDR3 DNA: TGTGCCAGCGGGGGGGGACCCACTGAAGCTTTCTTT; CDR3 protein: CASGGGPTEAFF
D gene: .; V gene: TRBV7-2; J gene: TRBJ2-1; clone size: .; CDR3 DNA: TGTGCCAGCAGCTTAGCCGGCAGGGAAGTTCGAAATGAGCAGTTCTTC; CDR3 protein: CASSLAGREVRNEQFF
D gene: .; V gene: TRBV30; J gene: TRBJ1-1; clone size: .; CDR3 DNA: TGTGCCTGGAGTGACAGGGTCGCTGAAGCTTTCTTT; CDR3 protein: CAWSDRVAEAFF
D gene: .; V gene: TRBV19; J gene: TRBJ2-2; clone size: .; CDR3 DNA: TGTGCCAGTAGTCAGAGATTCGGGGAGCTGTTTTTT; CDR3 protein: CASSQRFGELFF
D gene: .; V gene: TRBV27; J gene: TRBJ1-1; clone size: .; CDR3 DNA: TGTGCCAGCAGTTTAGATCCCGGGAGGACTATTAACACTGAAGCTTTCTTT; CDR3 protein: CASSLDPGRTINTEAFF
D gene: .; V gene: TRBV3-1/TRBV3-2; J gene: TRBJ1-5; clone size: .; CDR3 DNA: TGTGCCAGCAGCCCCCAGGGCCTCAATCAGCCCCAGCATTTT; CDR3 protein: CASSPQGLNQPQHF
D gene: .; V gene: TRBV19; J gene: TRBJ2-1; clone size: .; CDR3 DNA: TGTGCCAGTAGTACCCAAGCTGGACTTGGTGAGCAGTTCTTC; CDR3 protein: CASSTQAGLGEQFF
D gene: .; V gene: TRBV29-1; J gene: TRBJ2-1; clone size: .; CDR3 DNA: TGCAGCGTTGAACGAACTAGTACCAATGAGCAGTTCTTC; CDR3 protein: CSVERTSTNEQFF
D gene: TRBD2; V gene: TRBV5-4; J gene: TRBJ2-1; clone size: .; CDR3 DNA: TGTGCCAGCAGATTAGCCGGGGGGAGCTCCTACAATGAGCAGTTCTTC; CDR3 protein: CASRLAGGSSYNEQFF
D gene: .; V gene: TRBV5-6; J gene: TRBJ2-1; clone size: few; CDR3 DNA: TGTGCCAGCAGCTTGGCCTTTGAGGGCCGAGGAGAGCAGTTCTTC; CDR3 protein: CASSLAFEGRGEQFF
D gene: .; V gene: TRBV7-9; J gene: TRBJ2-1; clone size: once; CDR3 DNA: TGTGCCAGCAGCTTAGGGGCGGGTTACAATGAGCAGTTCTTC; CDR3 protein: CASSLGAGYNEQFF
D gene: .; V gene: TRBV9; J gene: TRBJ2-1; clone size: .; CDR3 DNA: TGTGCCAGCAGCGTAGTAAACAGAGCTAATGAGCAGTTCTTC; CDR3 protein: CASSVVNRANEQFF
D gene: .; V gene: TRBV5-5; J gene: TRBJ2-2; clone size: .; CDR3 DNA: TGTGCCAGCAGCTTTGATTGGGCCTACACCGGGGAGCTGTTTTTT; CDR3 protein: CASSFDWAYTGELFF
D gene: TRBD1; V gene: TRBV11-2; J gene: TRBJ1-5; clone size: .; CDR3 DNA: TGTGCCAGCAGTCTAAGACAGGGAGGTCAGCCCCAGCATTTT; CDR3 protein: CASSLRQGGQPQHF
D gene: .; V gene: TRBV6-4; J gene: TRBJ2-6; clone size: once; CDR3 DNA: TGTGCCAGCAGTCCCACCCCTGGGGCCAACGTCCTGACTTTC; CDR3 protein: CASSPTPGANVLTF
D gene: .; V gene: TRBV6-5; J gene: TRBJ2-2; clone size: .; CDR3 DNA: TGTGCCAGCAGTTCCTGGACAGCTTCAACCGGGGAGCTGTTTTTT; CDR3 protein: CASSSWTASTGELFF
D gene: .; V gene: TRBV27; J gene: TRBJ1-3; clone size: .; CDR3 DNA: TGTGCCAGCAGTTTATCGGCTGGAAACACCATATATTTT; CDR3 protein: CASSLSAGNTIYF
D gene: .; V gene: TRBV27; J gene: TRBJ1-2; clone size: .; CDR3 DNA: TGTGCCAGCAGTTTGGTGGGCGCAGGGGGCTACACCTTC; CDR3 protein: CASSLVGAGGYTF
D gene: .; V gene: TRBV5-4; J gene: TRBJ2-7; clone size: .; CDR3 DNA: TGTGCCAGCAGCTTGACAGGGAGTACCTACGAGCAGTACTTC; CDR3 protein: CASSLTGSTYEQYF
D gene: .; V gene: TRBV28; J gene: TRBJ1-2; clone size: few; CDR3 DNA: TGTGCCAGCGCCGACCTTTACGGCTACACCTTC; CDR3 protein: CASADLYGYTF
D gene: TRBD2; V gene: TRBV5-6; J gene: TRBJ2-2; clone size: .; CDR3 DNA: TGTGCCAGCAGCTGGACTAGCCGCGAGCTGTTTTTT; CDR3 protein: CASSWTSRELFF
D gene: TRBD2; V gene: TRBV15; J gene: TRBJ2-3; clone size: .; CDR3 DNA: TGTGCCACCAGCAGAGATGGGGGACTAGCCTCAGATACGCAGTATTTT; CDR3 protein: CATSRDGGLASDTQYF
D gene: TRBD1; V gene: TRBV19; J gene: TRBJ1-2; clone size: .; CDR3 DNA: TGTGCCAGTATCCCCAAGGGGGGACAGGGGCTCTATGGCTACACCTTC; CDR3 protein: CASIPKGGQGLYGYTF
D gene: .; V gene: TRBV29-1; J gene: TRBJ1-3; clone size: .; CDR3 DNA: TGCAGCGTTGATACAGGTGACTCTGGAAACACCATATATTTT; CDR3 protein: CSVDTGDSGNTIYF